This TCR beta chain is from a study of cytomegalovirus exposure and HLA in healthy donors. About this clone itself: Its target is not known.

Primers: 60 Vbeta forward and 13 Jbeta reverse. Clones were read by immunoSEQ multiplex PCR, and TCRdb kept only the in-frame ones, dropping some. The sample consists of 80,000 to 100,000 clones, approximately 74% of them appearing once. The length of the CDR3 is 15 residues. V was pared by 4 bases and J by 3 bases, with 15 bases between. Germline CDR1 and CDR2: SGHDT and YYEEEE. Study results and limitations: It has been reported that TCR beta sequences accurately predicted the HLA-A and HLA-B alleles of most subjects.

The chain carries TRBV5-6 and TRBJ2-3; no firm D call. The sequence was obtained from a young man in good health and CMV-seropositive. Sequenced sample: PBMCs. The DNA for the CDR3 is TGTGCCAGCAGCCTGCCCCACGAGCGAACAGATACGCAGTATTTT. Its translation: CASSLPHERTDTQYF.